Listed below are T cell receptor beta chains from one sample, sequenced in a study of control samples from healthy donors and cancer patients. Produced via immunoSEQ multiplex PCR; TCRdb's table is partial and in-frame only. The sample has some 190,000 clones; over 80% are singletons. Sequences were obtained from blood. These TCRs come from a man under 40 in good health. Both conserved end residues are part of each CDR3. The D gene is left open where the match is weak. Not all rows give a size; the values are once, few, many and, for expanded clones, a class.

D gene: .; clone size: .; V gene: TRBV3-1/TRBV3-2; J gene: TRBJ1-6; CDR3 DNA: TGTGCCAGCAGCCAAGTGGGGAATTCACCCCTCCACTTT; CDR3 protein: CASSQVGNSPLHF
D gene: .; clone size: .; V gene: TRBV6-6; J gene: TRBJ2-3; CDR3 DNA: TGTGCCAGCAGTGGAGCGCGGTCAGATACGCAGTATTTT; CDR3 protein: CASSGARSDTQYF
D gene: TRBD1; clone size: .; V gene: TRBV18; J gene: TRBJ2-3; CDR3 DNA: TGTGCCAGCTCCCAAGGACAGGGACCCACAGATACGCAGTATTTT; CDR3 protein: CASSQGQGPTDTQYF
D gene: TRBD2; clone size: .; V gene: TRBV9; J gene: TRBJ2-3; CDR3 DNA: TGTGCCAGCAGCGTAAGCGGGGGGAGCACAGATACGCAGTATTTT; CDR3 protein: CASSVSGGSTDTQYF
D gene: TRBD1; clone size: .; V gene: TRBV5-5; J gene: TRBJ2-7; CDR3 DNA: TGTGCCAGCAGCTTCGGACAGGGAGACTACGAGCAGTACTTC; CDR3 protein: CASSFGQGDYEQYF
D gene: .; clone size: .; V gene: TRBV4-1; J gene: TRBJ2-2; CDR3 DNA: TGCGCCAGCAGCCAAATGGGCCAGGGGGGAGGGGAGCTGTTTTTT; CDR3 protein: CASSQMGQGGGELFF
D gene: TRBD2; clone size: .; V gene: TRBV30; J gene: TRBJ2-1; CDR3 DNA: TGTGCCTGGAGTGTAGTAGCGGGGGGATACAACGAGCAGTTCTTC; CDR3 protein: CAWSVVAGGYNEQFF
D gene: .; clone size: .; V gene: TRBV12-2; J gene: TRBJ1-2; CDR3 DNA: TGTGCAAGTCGCGAGGCAGGGACGGTCTATGGCTACACCTTC; CDR3 protein: CASREAGTVYGYTF
D gene: .; clone size: .; V gene: TRBV13; J gene: TRBJ1-3; CDR3 DNA: TGTGCCAGCAGCTTAGTAGTCAGCTATGGAAACACCATATATTTT; CDR3 protein: CASSLVVSYGNTIYF
D gene: .; clone size: once; V gene: TRBV5-1; J gene: TRBJ1-1; CDR3 DNA: TGCGCCAGCAGCTTGGGACAGTCTTTGGGGAACACTGAAGCTTTCTTT; CDR3 protein: CASSLGQSLGNTEAFF
D gene: .; clone size: .; V gene: TRBV5-1; J gene: TRBJ1-2; CDR3 DNA: TGCGCCAGCAGCTTGGACCCCCCCATGCAGTTAAACTATGGCTACACCTTC; CDR3 protein: CASSLDPPMQLNYGYTF
D gene: .; clone size: .; V gene: TRBV4-1; J gene: TRBJ2-7; CDR3 DNA: TGCGCCAGCAGCCTCAGACAGGGACTTGCCTACGAGCAGTACTTC; CDR3 protein: CASSLRQGLAYEQYF
D gene: .; clone size: .; V gene: TRBV7-8; J gene: TRBJ1-2; CDR3 DNA: TGTGCCAGCAGCTTAGGAGGGTCAGGCCCCTTCGGCTATGGCTACACCTTC; CDR3 protein: CASSLGGSGPFGYGYTF
D gene: .; clone size: once; V gene: TRBV6-5; J gene: TRBJ2-2; CDR3 DNA: TGTGCCAGCAGTTCCGACTGGTCGTCGGACACCGGGGAGCTGTTTTTT; CDR3 protein: CASSSDWSSDTGELFF
D gene: .; clone size: .; V gene: TRBV20-1; J gene: TRBJ1-2; CDR3 DNA: TGCAGTCAGGGTCCGACCAATGGCTACACCTTC; CDR3 protein: CSQGPTNGYTF
D gene: .; clone size: .; V gene: TRBV2; J gene: TRBJ1-6; CDR3 DNA: TGTGCCAGCAGGAGGACAATCTTGAGTAATTCACCCCTCCACTTT; CDR3 protein: CASRRTILSNSPLHF
D gene: .; clone size: .; V gene: TRBV7-9; J gene: TRBJ2-7; CDR3 DNA: TGTGCCAGCAGCTTACGTGACCGGAGCGAGCAGTACTTC; CDR3 protein: CASSLRDRSEQYF
D gene: .; clone size: many; V gene: TRBV7-2; J gene: TRBJ1-3; CDR3 DNA: TGTGCCAGCAGCTTAACCGGAAACACCATATATTTT; CDR3 protein: CASSLTGNTIYF
D gene: .; clone size: .; V gene: TRBV15; J gene: TRBJ2-7; CDR3 DNA: TGTGCCACCAGCAGAGGCGGGGATTCCTACGAGCAGTACTTC; CDR3 protein: CATSRGGDSYEQYF
D gene: .; clone size: once; V gene: TRBV7-2; J gene: TRBJ2-3; CDR3 DNA: TGTGCCAGCAGCCAGCTAAATACGCAGTATTTT; CDR3 protein: CASSQLNTQYF
D gene: .; clone size: .; V gene: TRBV2; J gene: TRBJ2-3; CDR3 DNA: TGTGCCAGCAGTGAAGTGACCCCAGATACGCAGTATTTT; CDR3 protein: CASSEVTPDTQYF
D gene: TRBD1; clone size: .; V gene: TRBV2; J gene: TRBJ2-7; CDR3 DNA: TGTGCCAGCAGTTTTTCCGGGACAGGGGACGAGCAGTACTTC; CDR3 protein: CASSFSGTGDEQYF
D gene: .; clone size: .; V gene: TRBV5-4; J gene: TRBJ1-1; CDR3 DNA: TGTGCCAGCAGCTTGACGGGTTCCTCCGCTGAAGCTTTCTTT; CDR3 protein: CASSLTGSSAEAFF
D gene: TRBD2; clone size: .; V gene: TRBV5-1; J gene: TRBJ2-5; CDR3 DNA: TGCGCCAGCAGTCCCACCGGGGGGAGGATAGAGACCCAGTACTTC; CDR3 protein: CASSPTGGRIETQYF
D gene: .; clone size: .; V gene: TRBV6-5; J gene: TRBJ1-1; CDR3 DNA: TGTGCCAGCAGTTCCTCCGGGACAAGGAGAAACACTGAAGCTTTCTTT; CDR3 protein: CASSSSGTRRNTEAFF
D gene: .; clone size: .; V gene: TRBV7-2; J gene: TRBJ2-7; CDR3 DNA: TGTGCCAGCAGCTTAGCGCCTCAGGGTTACGAGCAGTACTTC; CDR3 protein: CASSLAPQGYEQYF
D gene: .; clone size: .; V gene: TRBV5-4; J gene: TRBJ1-2; CDR3 DNA: TGTGCCAGCAGCTTGGATCCCGGCCGAAACTATGGCTACACCTTC; CDR3 protein: CASSLDPGRNYGYTF
D gene: TRBD2; clone size: .; V gene: TRBV9; J gene: TRBJ2-5; CDR3 DNA: TGTGCCAGCAGCGTAGAGACTAGCGGGGGCCCCGAGGAGACCCAGTACTTC; CDR3 protein: CASSVETSGGPEETQYF
D gene: .; clone size: .; V gene: TRBV3-1/TRBV3-2; J gene: TRBJ2-2; CDR3 DNA: TGTGCCAGCAGCCAAGCTTGGACAGGGAGGGCCGGGGAGCTGTTTTTT; CDR3 protein: CASSQAWTGRAGELFF
D gene: .; clone size: .; V gene: TRBV9; J gene: TRBJ2-1; CDR3 DNA: TGTGCCAGCAGGGTAGGGACACTGGGTGAGCAGTTCTTC; CDR3 protein: CASRVGTLGEQFF
D gene: .; clone size: .; V gene: TRBV5-6; J gene: TRBJ2-1; CDR3 DNA: TGTGCCAGCAGCTTGGGCCGGCTCAAGAATGAGCAGTTCTTC; CDR3 protein: CASSLGRLKNEQFF
D gene: .; clone size: .; V gene: TRBV27; J gene: TRBJ1-5; CDR3 DNA: TGTGCCAGCAGTGGGCGCAATCAGCCCCAGCATTTT; CDR3 protein: CASSGRNQPQHF
D gene: .; clone size: .; V gene: TRBV2; J gene: TRBJ1-6; CDR3 DNA: TGTGCCAGCAGCGATACTATCTCCGTTTCACCCCTCCACTTT; CDR3 protein: CASSDTISVSPLHF